These 22 T cell receptor beta chains originate from one sample sequenced in a study of T cell repertoires in cytomegalovirus infection. TCRdb independently ran MiXCR on the reads; one entry per CDR3 protein. The table shows 150,000 to 200,000 distinct CDR3 sequences, with under 15% occurring only once. The sample was PBMCs. These receptors came from a human donor in good health (CMV status not recorded). Some clones in this sample may be carry-over from other donors' samples.

The chain is built from TRBV27 and TRBJ1-3; D ambiguous. Between the trimmed V and J ends, which lost 2 bases and 0 bases, there was a span of 8 bases. Germline loops: CDR1 MNHEY, CDR2 SMNVEV (reference sequence). The CDR3 runs to 15 residues. CDR3 sequence (DNA): TGTGCCAGCAGTTTAGGTGATCCCTCTGGAAACACCATATATTTT. Translating gives CASSLGDPSGNTIYF.

The sample holds many counts of this clonotype. The chain employs TRBV7-4 and TRBJ2-7; D is tentatively TRBD1 or TRBD2 (5 bases each). Trimming stripped 4 bases from V and 4 bases from J, with 17 bases between. This CDR3 contains 15 residues. In germline, CDR1 is SGHVT, CDR2 SQSDAQ. The CDR3 DNA reads TGTGCCAGCAGCTCCTTGATGGGACCCTCTTACGAGCAGTACTTC. It specifies CASSSLMGPSYEQYF.

This rearrangement joins TRBV28 to TRBJ2-6; D may be TRBD1 or TRBD2 (5 bases each). V lost 2 bases, J lost 1 base, and 9 bases lay in between. The CDR3 is made up of 16 amino acids. The germline V gene encodes CDR1 MDHEN and CDR2 SYDVKM. DNA of the CDR3: TGTGCCAGCAGTTTAATCGGGACGTCTGGGGCCAACGTCCTGACTTTC. Amino acid sequence: CASSLIGTSGANVLTF. The variable domain in full, completed from reference TRBV28 and TRBJ2-6, reads DVKVTQSSRYLVKRTGEKVFLECVQDMDHENMFWYRQDPGLGLRLIYFSYDVKMKEKGDIPEGYSVSREKKERFSLILESASTNQTSMYLCASSLIGTSGANVLTFGAGSRLTVL.

The chain carries TRBV7-6 and TRBJ1-4; perhaps TRBD1 as D (5 bases). Germline lookup yields CDR1 SGHVS and CDR2 FNYEAQ. The CDR3 consists of 15 residues. V was cut by 5 bases and J by 11 bases, with 21 bases left in between. In nucleotides, the CDR3 is TGTGCCAGCAGCCGGCTCGGACCACAGGAGGGGAAACTGTTTTTT. Protein sequence: CASSRLGPQEGKLFF. Drawing the rest from reference TRBV7-6 and TRBJ1-4, the complete variable domain is GAGVSQSPRYKVTKRGQDVALRCDPISGHVSLYWYRQALGQGPEFLTYFNYEAQQDKSGLPNDRFSAERPEGSISTLTIQRTEQRDSAMYRCASSRLGPQEGKLFFGSGTQLSVL.

There are many counts of this clonotype. The CDR3 loop reads CASSLDRGRPSGYTF. DNA for the CDR3: TGTGCCAGCAGCTTAGACAGGGGGCGCCCCAGTGGCTACACCTTC. The V call is TRBV7-2, the J call TRBJ1-2; 9 positions agree with TRBD1. J was trimmed by 7 bases and V by 1 base; bases with no gene match: 7. The germline CDR1 and CDR2 sequences are SGHTA and FQGNSA. CDR3 length: 15 residues.

This clonotype has ten or more counts. The chain carries TRBV7-6 and TRBJ1-4; maybe TRBD1 (5 bases). The CDR3 is made up of 19 amino acids. The germline V gene encodes CDR1 SGHVS and CDR2 FNYEAQ. The ends were cut back, 4 bases at V and 0 bases at J, with 21 bases in the middle. The CDR3 DNA sequence: TGTGCCAGCAGCTCATTCCTGGGGGGTCAGAAGGCAACTAATGAAAAACTGTTTTTT. Translated, it gives CASSSFLGGQKATNEKLFF.

This clonotype showed up many times. The chain recombines TRBV7-2 with TRBJ1-2; the D gene is possibly TRBD1 (5 bases). V shed 5 bases and J shed 2 bases, with 24 bases lying between them. The CDR3 runs to 18 residues. The germline V gene has CDR1 SGHTA and CDR2 FQGNSA. The CDR3, as DNA: TGTGCCAGCAGCCAACTCGCGGTCGCCGGGGGACGGAACTATGGCTACACCTTC. Translating gives CASSQLAVAGGRNYGYTF.

The table lists this clonotype with a count of one. The CDR3 here is CSARGASGKNNEQFF. CDR3 bases: TGCAGTGCTAGAGGGGCATCCGGGAAGAACAATGAGCAGTTCTTC. This sequence joins TRBV20-1 and TRBJ2-1; perhaps TRBD2 as D (5 bases). Trimming left V 1 base short and J 5 bases short, with 15 bases between. This CDR3 has 15 amino acids. CDR1 DFQATT and CDR2 SNEGSKA come from the germline V gene (reference sequence).

Many counts were recorded for this clonotype. J is TRBJ2-2 and V is TRBV12-3 or TRBV12-4, with TRBD1 matching over 11 bases. The CDR3 extends over 19 amino acids. V shed 5 bases, J shed 7 bases, and the junction held 18 bases outside the gene matches. The CDR3 region is CASSPLDQSGQGANGELFF. In DNA form, the CDR3 reads TGTGCCAGCAGTCCTCTGGACCAAAGTGGACAGGGGGCAAACGGGGAGCTGTTTTTT.

The chain carries TRBV7-9 and TRBJ2-7; D is perhaps TRBD1 (5 bases). Germline CDR1 and CDR2: SEHNR and FQNEAQ (reference sequence). The CDR3 is 17 amino acids. V was clipped by 5 bases and J by 3 bases, with 23 bases between them. The CDR3 DNA reads as TGTGCCAGCAGCCCCCCGTTGGGGCAGGCGATGGGCTACGAGCAGTACTTC. Protein: CASSPPLGQAMGYEQYF. Looking up the rest from reference TRBV7-9 and TRBJ2-7 gives the full variable domain: DTGVSQNPRHKITKRGQNVTFRCDPISEHNRLYWYRQTLGQGPEFLTYFQNEAQLEKSRLLSDRFSAERPKGSFSTLEIQRTEQGDSAMYLCASSPPLGQAMGYEQYFGPGTRLTVT.

This clonotype was recorded at least ten times. The chain uses TRBV7-8 and TRBJ2-5; weak D call: TRBD1 (6 bases). This CDR3 is 15 amino acids long. Between the trimmed V and J ends, which lost 6 bases and 2 bases, there was a span of 16 bases. From germline, CDR1 is SGHVS and CDR2 FQNEAQ. CDR3 nucleotides: TGTGCCAGCAGTCCCCAAGACCAGGGGCAAGAGACCCAGTACTTC. Its translation: CASSPQDQGQETQYF.

This clonotype was recorded a few times. This chain uses TRBV7-3 with TRBJ1-4; D possibly corresponds to TRBD1 (6 bases). The CDR3 is 15 residues long. V lost 2 bases and J 10 bases, leaving 17 bases between the germline ends. Germline CDR1 SGHTA, CDR2 FQGTGA. The CDR3 coding sequence is TGTGCCAGCAGCTTAGCCCGGGACACTGCTGGAAAACTGTTTTTT. Encoded protein: CASSLARDTAGKLFF.

The V gene is TRBV28, the J gene TRBJ1-5, with D perhaps TRBD1 (6 bases). There are 15 residues in the CDR3. V was clipped by 3 bases and J by 1 base, with 10 bases between them. Germline CDR1 and CDR2: MDHEN and SYDVKM. This CDR3 reads CASSFPGASNQPQHF. The CDR3 DNA reads TGTGCCAGCAGTTTTCCGGGGGCCAGCAATCAGCCCCAGCATTTT.

This clonotype was observed at least ten times. V and J are TRBV7-2 and TRBJ2-1, with 7 bases aligning to TRBD1. The CDR3 loop spans 14 amino acids. The V segment lost 5 bases and the J segment 4 bases; nucleotides outside the gene matches: 5. Germline V CDR1 and CDR2: SGHTA, FQGNSA. The CDR3 region has the DNA TGTGCCAGCAGCCGGGGACAGTATTACAATGAGCAGTTCTTC. Translation gives CASSRGQYYNEQFF.

As DNA, the CDR3 is TGCAGCGTTGAAGGGGGGACGGGACAGCCAAGAGAGCAGTACTTC. It specifies CSVEGGTGQPREQYF. The J gene is TRBJ2-7, the V gene TRBV29-1, with 7 bases fitting TRBD1. CDR1 SQVTM and CDR2 ANQGSEA come from the germline V gene. The V segment lost 1 base and the J segment 7 bases; nucleotides outside the gene matches: 13. This CDR3 is built from 15 residues.

This clonotype was detected only a few times. J is TRBJ2-7 and V is TRBV29-1, with 7 positions matching TRBD1. V gave up 7 bases and J gave up 2 bases; unmatched junction bases: 14. Looked up from germline, CDR1 is SQVTM and CDR2 is ANQGSEA. The CDR3 has 15 residues. In DNA form, the CDR3 reads TGCAGCGGCTCTGGGGGACAGTCGTCACCCTACGAGCAGTACTTC. It codes for CSGSGGQSSPYEQYF.

J is TRBJ2-1 and V is TRBV6-8, with a tentative D call TRBD1 (7 bases). The CDR3 runs 17 residues. The germline CDR1 and CDR2 sequences are MNHGY and SAAAGT. CDR3 DNA: TGTGCTCGGAGTCGTCCAGGGGGGCCTTTCCTCTACAATGAGCAGTTCTTC. Residues: CARSRPGGPFLYNEQFF.

This clonotype has a count of ten or more. The chain employs TRBV7-2 and TRBJ1-1; D is undetermined. This CDR3 comprises 13 residues. Germline loops: CDR1 SGHTA, CDR2 FQGNSA. Between the trimmed V and J ends, which lost 1 base and 4 bases, there was a span of 7 bases. The chain's CDR3 is CASSLGEGTEAFF. The CDR3 region has the DNA TGTGCCAGCAGCTTAGGCGAGGGCACTGAAGCTTTCTTT.

The chain employs TRBV20-1 and TRBJ2-3; the match to TRBD2 covers 9 bases. J gave up 5 bases and V 0 bases, and 6 bases lay outside the gene matches. Germline V gives CDR1 DFQATT, CDR2 SNEGSKA (reference sequence). This CDR3 contains 15 residues. The CDR3 nucleotides read TGCAGTGCTAGAGAGTTGCGGGGGGGAGGAGATACGCAGTATTTT. Translation gives CSARELRGGGDTQYF.

The chain carries TRBV10-3 and TRBJ2-3; D is unclear. CDR1 is ENHRY and CDR2 is SYGVKD in the germline V gene. The CDR3 sequence is 15 residues long. V gave up 3 bases and J gave up 1 base, with 11 bases separating them. The CDR3 spells CAISEVVDGTDTQYF. In DNA form, the CDR3 reads TGTGCCATCAGTGAAGTAGTAGACGGCACAGATACGCAGTATTTT.

J is TRBJ1-2 and V is TRBV20-1, with D perhaps matching TRBD1 (5 bases). Trimming pared 0 bases from V and 4 bases from J, leaving 9 bases between. This CDR3 contains 13 residues. Germline CDR1 reads DFQATT; CDR2 reads SNEGSKA (reference sequence). This CDR3 is CSAREGGAYGYTF. The CDR3 region has the DNA TGCAGTGCTAGAGAAGGTGGGGCCTATGGCTACACCTTC.

Ten or more counts support this clonotype. This rearrangement joins TRBV14 to TRBJ2-3, with a weak D call TRBD2 (6 bases). The CDR3 runs 16 residues. The germline V gene has CDR1 SGHDN and CDR2 FVKESK. V dropped 0 bases and J dropped 1 base, with 11 bases sitting between them. CDR3 nucleotide sequence: TGTGCCAGCAGCCAAGATCGGGGGAGTCGCACAGATACGCAGTATTTT. It codes for CASSQDRGSRTDTQYF.